This passage covers 19 T cell receptor beta chains from one sample sequenced in a study of CD8+ T cells in alopecia areata. Treatment described: oral pan-JAK inhibitor, 5-10 mg twice daily. TCR sequencing used cDNA made by reverse transcription of extracted RNA. The method was immunoSEQ multiplex PCR; TCRdb's version includes in-frame clones alone and lacks a portion of them. The sample comprises about 160,000 clones, roughly two thirds of which are singletons, and over 0.85% rests with the top ten. The sequenced sample was CD4+ T cells sorted from blood, obtained at week 4, from a patient treated with tofacitinib. These receptor sequences come from a human donor with alopecia areata.

The chain is built from TRBV30 and TRBJ1-1; possibly TRBD1 for D (5 bases). Trimming cost V 2 bases and J 5 bases, with 15 bases left between them. Germline-derived CDR1 and CDR2 are GTSNPN and SVGIG (reference sequence). This CDR3 has 14 residues. CDR3 region: CAWSSIGDRTEAFF. The CDR3 bases are TGTGCCTGGAGTAGTATAGGGGATCGGACTGAAGCTTTCTTT. Filled out from reference TRBV30 and TRBJ1-1, the complete variable domain reads SQTIHQWPATLVQPVGSPLSLECTVEGTSNPNLYWYRQAAGRGLQLLFYSVGIGQISSEVPQNLSASRPQDRQFILSSKKLLLSDSGFYLCAWSSIGDRTEAFFGQGTRLTVV.

The chain is built from TRBV30 and TRBJ1-2; 10 bases map to TRBD1. CDR1 and CDR2 (germline): GTSNPN, SVGIG (reference sequence). Trimming cost V 3 bases and J 8 bases; bases outside gene matches: 12. The CDR3 sequence is 15 residues long. CDR3 sequence: CAWSPPGTGVGGYTF. In nucleotides, the CDR3 is TGTGCCTGGAGCCCACCCGGGACAGGGGTCGGGGGCTACACCTTC. The whole variable domain, filled in from reference TRBV30 and TRBJ1-2, reads SQTIHQWPATLVQPVGSPLSLECTVEGTSNPNLYWYRQAAGRGLQLLFYSVGIGQISSEVPQNLSASRPQDRQFILSSKKLLLSDSGFYLCAWSPPGTGVGGYTFGSGTRLTVV.

J is TRBJ1-5 and V is TRBV15; maybe TRBD1 (6 bases). The CDR3 has 16 amino acids. V was cut by 5 bases and J by 0 bases, with 14 bases left in between. Germline V gives CDR1 LNHNV, CDR2 YYDKDF (reference sequence). CDR3 DNA sequence: TGTGCCACCAGCGGGACTTTACAGGGTAGCAATCAGCCCCAGCATTTT. This gives the protein CATSGTLQGSNQPQHF.

The chain recombines TRBV25-1 with TRBJ1-5, with 10 bases lining up with TRBD1. CDR1 and CDR2 (germline): MGHDK, SYGVNS. With 6 bases clipped from V and 7 bases from J, the junction kept 3 bases outside the gene matches. This CDR3 spans 13 amino acids. CDR3 nucleotide sequence: TGTGCCAGCAGCTTGACAGGGGGCCAGCCCCAGCATTTT. Translating it yields CASSLTGGQPQHF.

The chain uses TRBV25-1 and TRBJ1-4, with D possibly matching TRBD1 (5 bases). The CDR3 sequence is 15 residues long. V was trimmed by 3 bases and J by 7 bases, leaving 15 bases between them. Germline CDR1 is MGHDK and CDR2 is SYGVNS. The CDR3 here is CASSDLGGAGEKLFF. In nucleotides, the CDR3 is TGTGCCAGCAGTGACCTGGGAGGGGCCGGTGAAAAACTGTTTTTT.

The rearrangement uses TRBV29-1 and TRBJ1-2; D is unclear. The germline V and J ends were trimmed by 4 bases and 8 bases, with 14 bases remaining between them. The CDR3 is 12 amino acids. The germline V gene encodes CDR1 SQVTM and CDR2 ANQGSEA. In nucleotides, the CDR3 is TGCAGCGTTGTGATGGGCCTATGGGGCTACACCTTC. The encoded protein is CSVVMGLWGYTF.

This clone was found a few times. The V and J genes are TRBV29-1 and TRBJ2-5, with a possible D match to TRBD1 (5 bases). Germline V gene data show CDR1 as SQVTM and CDR2 as ANQGSEA. V was pared by 5 bases and J by 2 bases, with 18 bases between. The CDR3 extends over 15 amino acids. The CDR3 sequence: CSVSGREPLQETQYF. CDR3 nucleotide sequence: TGCAGCGTTAGTGGCAGGGAACCCTTACAAGAGACCCAGTACTTC. Full variable domain (missing parts from reference TRBV29-1 and TRBJ2-5): SAVISQKPSRDICQRGTSLTIQCQVDSQVTMMFWYRQQPGQSLTLIATANQGSEATYESGFVIDKFPISRPNLTFSTLTVSNMSPEDSSIYLCSVSGREPLQETQYFGPGTRLLVL.

The J gene is TRBJ1-1, the V gene TRBV6-5; TRBD1 might be the D (6 bases). Germline CDR1 reads MNHEY; CDR2 reads SVGAGI. The CDR3 has 13 amino acids. V lost 8 bases and J lost 0, with 10 bases in between. The CDR3 here is CASGRGVNTEAFF. The CDR3 coding sequence is TGTGCCAGCGGGAGGGGGGTGAACACTGAAGCTTTCTTT.

Only a few counts were recorded for this clone. The chain carries TRBV6-5 and TRBJ1-2; TRBD1 matches at 7 bases. Looked up from germline, CDR1 is MNHEY and CDR2 is SVGAGI. V lost 2 bases and J lost 4; bases outside the gene matches: 1. This CDR3 spans 13 amino acids. CDR3 coding DNA: TGTGCCAGCAGTTACGACAGGGTCTATGGCTACACCTTC. It codes for CASSYDRVYGYTF.

This chain uses TRBV7-2 with TRBJ2-7, with D tentatively TRBD1 (6 bases). This CDR3 comprises 13 residues. Trimming removed 5 bases from V and 3 bases from J, with 11 bases in between. Germline V CDR1 and CDR2: SGHTA, FQGNSA. The CDR3, as DNA: TGTGCCAGCAGCCTAACAGGGCTCTACGAGCAGTACTTC. It translates to CASSLTGLYEQYF.

V and J are TRBV7-9 and TRBJ2-5; D is unresolved. V shed 5 bases and J shed 1 base, with 14 bases lying between them. Germline V gene lookup returns CDR1 SEHNR and CDR2 FQNEAQ (reference sequence). This CDR3 has 15 amino acids. The CDR3 DNA follows: TGTGCCAGCAGCGGGCGTGGGCGAGGCCAAGAGACCCAGTACTTC. Protein product: CASSGRGRGQETQYF. The whole variable domain, remainder taken from reference TRBV7-9 and TRBJ2-5, is DTGVSQNPRHKITKRGQNVTFRCDPISEHNRLYWYRQTLGQGPEFLTYFQNEAQLEKSRLLSDRFSAERPKGSFSTLEIQRTEQGDSAMYLCASSGRGRGQETQYFGPGTRLLVL.

This clone came up once. Other DNA sequences within the sample encode an identical CDR3. The CDR3 loop reads CASSYGLNSGANVLTF. Here the CDR3 DNA reads TGTGCCAGCAGTTACGGACTTAACTCTGGGGCCAACGTCCTGACTTTC. The chain uses TRBV6-5 and TRBJ2-6, with D possibly being TRBD2 (5 bases). Trimming left V 2 bases short and J 0 bases short, with 8 bases between. Germline V gene data show CDR1 as MNHEY and CDR2 as SVGAGI. This CDR3 contains 16 residues.

The rearrangement uses TRBV5-1 and TRBJ2-5; no reliable D call. The DNA end is a closer match to TRBJ2-7, so the J assignment may be wrong. The CDR3 has 13 amino acids. In germline, CDR1 is SGHRS, CDR2 YFSETQ. The DNA for the CDR3 is TGCGCCAGCAGCTTAGCGAGGAGCTACGAGCAGTACTTC. Translating gives CASSLARSYEQYF.

V gene TRBV27 combines with J gene TRBJ2-5; no definite D call. V gave up 1 base and J gave up 6 bases, with 12 bases separating them. Germline CDR1 MNHEY, CDR2 SMNVEV (reference sequence). This CDR3 has 14 residues. CDR3 bases: TGTGCCAGCAGTTTATTCGGAGTTGGGCAGACCCAGTACTTC. This codes for CASSLFGVGQTQYF.

This clone has a handful of counts. The chain combines TRBV30 with TRBJ1-2, with D maybe TRBD1 (5 bases). CDR1 and CDR2 (germline): GTSNPN, SVGIG (reference sequence). This CDR3 is 13 amino acids long. With 5 bases removed from V and 8 bases from J, the gap between germline ends came to 18 bases. The CDR3 spells CAWGRQLSEGYTF. The CDR3, as DNA: TGTGCCTGGGGGCGACAGCTCTCGGAGGGCTACACCTTC.

J is TRBJ2-5 and V is TRBV7-9; no reliable D call. The ends were cut back, 8 bases at V and 4 bases at J, with 2 bases in the middle. Germline assignment: CDR1 SEHNR and CDR2 FQNEAQ (reference sequence). The CDR3 runs 9 residues. The CDR3 loop reads CASGETQYF. The CDR3 DNA sequence: TGTGCCAGCGGAGAGACCCAGTACTTC.

There are a few counts of this clone. The V and J genes are TRBV28 and TRBJ2-5; the D is unclear. The CDR3 totals 14 residues. The germline V gene encodes CDR1 MDHEN and CDR2 SYDVKM. The V gene lost 6 bases and the J gene lost 4 bases, with 15 bases spanning the gap. CDR3 sequence reads: CASSPKTGRETQYF. CDR3 coding DNA: TGTGCCAGCAGCCCAAAGACGGGTCGAGAGACCCAGTACTTC.

The CDR3 coding sequence is TGTGCCACCAGCAGAGCAAGGGACAATCAGCCCCAGCATTTT. This encodes CATSRARDNQPQHF. This chain connects TRBV15 to TRBJ1-5; D gene uncertain. CDR1 is LNHNV, CDR2 YYDKDF, per germline (reference sequence). The CDR3 runs 14 residues. V lost 1 base and J lost 3, with 7 bases in between.

V gene TRBV5-6 combines with J gene TRBJ2-1; D unclear. Per the germline V gene, CDR1 is SGHDT and CDR2 is YYEEEE. Between the trimmed V and J ends, which lost 1 base and 6 bases, there was a span of 5 bases. This CDR3 contains 12 residues. The CDR3 is CASSLIGNEQFF. The CDR3 DNA sequence: TGTGCCAGCAGCTTGATCGGCAATGAGCAGTTCTTC. The complete variable domain, with remaining parts taken from reference TRBV5-6 and TRBJ2-1, reads DAGVTQSPTHLIKTRGQQVTLRCSPKSGHDTVSWYQQALGQGPQFIFQYYEEEERQRGNFPDRFSGHQFPNYSSELNVNALLLGDSALYLCASSLIGNEQFFGPGTRLTVL.